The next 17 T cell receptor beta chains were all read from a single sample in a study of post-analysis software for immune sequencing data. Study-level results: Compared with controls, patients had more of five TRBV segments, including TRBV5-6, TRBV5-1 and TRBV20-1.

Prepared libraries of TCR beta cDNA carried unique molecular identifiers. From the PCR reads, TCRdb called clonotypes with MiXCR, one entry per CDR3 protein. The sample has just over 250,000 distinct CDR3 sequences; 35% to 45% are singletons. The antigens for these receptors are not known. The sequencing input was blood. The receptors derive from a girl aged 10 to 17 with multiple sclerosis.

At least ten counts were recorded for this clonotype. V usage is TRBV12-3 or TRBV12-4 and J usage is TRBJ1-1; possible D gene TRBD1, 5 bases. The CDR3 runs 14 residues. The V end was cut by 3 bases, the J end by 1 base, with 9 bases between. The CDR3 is CASSLGVKNTEAFF. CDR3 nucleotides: TGTGCCAGCAGTTTGGGGGTGAAGAACACTGAAGCTTTCTTT.

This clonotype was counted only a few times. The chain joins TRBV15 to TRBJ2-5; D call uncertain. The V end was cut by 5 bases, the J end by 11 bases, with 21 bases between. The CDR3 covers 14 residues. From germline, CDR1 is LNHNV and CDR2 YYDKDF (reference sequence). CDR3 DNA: TGTGCCACCAGCTCCCGGGTAGTCCCACCTTGGCAGTACTTC. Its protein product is CATSSRVVPPWQYF.

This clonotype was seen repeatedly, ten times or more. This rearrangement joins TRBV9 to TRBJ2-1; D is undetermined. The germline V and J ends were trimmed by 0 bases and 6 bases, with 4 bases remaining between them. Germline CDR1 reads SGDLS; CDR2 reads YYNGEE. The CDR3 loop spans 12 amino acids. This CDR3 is CASSVGSNEQFF. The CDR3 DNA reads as TGTGCCAGCAGCGTAGGTAGCAATGAGCAGTTCTTC.

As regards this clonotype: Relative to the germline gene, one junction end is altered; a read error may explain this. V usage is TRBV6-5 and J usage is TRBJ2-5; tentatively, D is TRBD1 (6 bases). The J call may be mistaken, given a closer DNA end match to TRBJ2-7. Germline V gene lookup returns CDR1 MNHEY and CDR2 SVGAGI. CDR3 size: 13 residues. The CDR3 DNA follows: TGTGCCAACAGTGTCAGGGGTGGCCACGAGCAGTACTTC. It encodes CANSVRGGHEQYF.

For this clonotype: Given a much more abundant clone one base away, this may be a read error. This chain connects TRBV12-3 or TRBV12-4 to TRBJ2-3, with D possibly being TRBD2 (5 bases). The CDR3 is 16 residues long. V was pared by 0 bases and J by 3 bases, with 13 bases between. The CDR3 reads CASSLAGSAGTDTQYF. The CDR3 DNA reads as TGTGCCAGCAGTTTAGCGGGCAGCGCGGGTACAGATACGCAGTATTTT.

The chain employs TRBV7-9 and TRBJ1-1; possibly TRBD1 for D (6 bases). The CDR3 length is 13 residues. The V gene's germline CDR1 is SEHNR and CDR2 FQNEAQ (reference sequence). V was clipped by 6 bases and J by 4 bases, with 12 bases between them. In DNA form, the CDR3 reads TGTGCCAGCAGGTTTCAGGGGCCCACTGAAGCTTTCTTT. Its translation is CASRFQGPTEAFF.

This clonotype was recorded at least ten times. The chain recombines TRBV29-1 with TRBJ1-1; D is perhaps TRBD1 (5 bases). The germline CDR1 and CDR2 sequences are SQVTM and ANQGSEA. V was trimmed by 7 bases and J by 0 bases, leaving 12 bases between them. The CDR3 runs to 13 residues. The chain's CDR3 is CSADRVLNTEAFF. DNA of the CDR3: TGCAGCGCCGACAGAGTGTTGAACACTGAAGCTTTCTTT.

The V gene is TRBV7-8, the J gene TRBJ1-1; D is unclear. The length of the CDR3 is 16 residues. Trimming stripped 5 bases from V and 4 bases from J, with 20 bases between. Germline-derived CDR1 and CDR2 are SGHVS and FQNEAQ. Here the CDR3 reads CASSPQHSGVSTEAFF. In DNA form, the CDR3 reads TGTGCCAGCAGCCCACAGCACTCCGGGGTTAGCACTGAAGCTTTCTTT.

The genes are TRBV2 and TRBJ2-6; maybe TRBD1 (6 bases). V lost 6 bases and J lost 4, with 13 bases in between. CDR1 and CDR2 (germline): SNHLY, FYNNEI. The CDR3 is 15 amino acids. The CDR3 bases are TGTGCCAGCAGATCACAGGGATTAGGGGCCAACGTCCTGACTTTC. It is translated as CASRSQGLGANVLTF.

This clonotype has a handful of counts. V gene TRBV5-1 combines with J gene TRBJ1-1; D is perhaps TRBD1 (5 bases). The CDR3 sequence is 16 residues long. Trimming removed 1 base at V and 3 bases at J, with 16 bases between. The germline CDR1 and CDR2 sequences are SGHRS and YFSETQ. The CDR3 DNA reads TGCGCCAGCAGCTTGACCGGGGGTACGAGCCACACTGAAGCTTTCTTT. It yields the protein CASSLTGGTSHTEAFF.

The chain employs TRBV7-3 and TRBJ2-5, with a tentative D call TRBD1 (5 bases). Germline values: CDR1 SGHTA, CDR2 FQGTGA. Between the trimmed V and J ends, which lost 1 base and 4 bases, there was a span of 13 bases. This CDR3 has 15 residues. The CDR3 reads CASSLRAGLRETQYF. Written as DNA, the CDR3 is TGTGCCAGCAGCTTAAGGGCAGGGCTGCGAGAGACCCAGTACTTC.

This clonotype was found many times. The CDR3 here is CASSLSRGLAGAYNEQFF. In DNA form, the CDR3 reads TGTGCCAGCAGCTTAAGCCGGGGACTAGCGGGGGCCTACAATGAGCAGTTCTTC. V and J are TRBV12-3 or TRBV12-4 and TRBJ2-1, with 14 bases matching TRBD2. The CDR3 has 18 residues. The trim removed 6 bases at V and 2 bases at J, leaving 9 bases unmatched.

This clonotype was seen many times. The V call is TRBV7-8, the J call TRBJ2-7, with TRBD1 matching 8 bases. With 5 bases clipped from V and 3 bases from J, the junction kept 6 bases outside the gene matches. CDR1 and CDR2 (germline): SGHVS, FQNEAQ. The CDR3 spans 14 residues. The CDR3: CASSGAQGDYEQYF. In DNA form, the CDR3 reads TGTGCCAGCAGCGGCGCACAGGGGGACTACGAGCAGTACTTC.

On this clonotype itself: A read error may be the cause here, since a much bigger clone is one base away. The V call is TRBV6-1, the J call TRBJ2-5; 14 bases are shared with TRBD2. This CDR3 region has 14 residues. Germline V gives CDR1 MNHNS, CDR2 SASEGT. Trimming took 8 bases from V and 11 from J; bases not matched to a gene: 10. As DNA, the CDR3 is TGTGCCAGCGAAGGACTAGCGGGGGGCAGTGAGCAGTACTTC. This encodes CASEGLAGGSEQYF.

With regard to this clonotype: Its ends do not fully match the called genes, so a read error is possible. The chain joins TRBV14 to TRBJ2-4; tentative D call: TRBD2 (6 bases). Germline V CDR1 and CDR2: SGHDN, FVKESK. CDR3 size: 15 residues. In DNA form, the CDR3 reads TGTGCCAGCAGCCAAGCGGAGGGCAGCAGAGACATCCAGTACTTC. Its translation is CASSQAEGSRDIQYF.

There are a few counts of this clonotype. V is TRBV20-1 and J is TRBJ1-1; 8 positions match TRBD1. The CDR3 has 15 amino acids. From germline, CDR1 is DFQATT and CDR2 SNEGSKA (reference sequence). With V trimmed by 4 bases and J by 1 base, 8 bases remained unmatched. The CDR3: CSAKDAGTGNTEAFF. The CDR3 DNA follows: TGCAGTGCTAAGGACGCCGGGACAGGGAACACTGAAGCTTTCTTT.

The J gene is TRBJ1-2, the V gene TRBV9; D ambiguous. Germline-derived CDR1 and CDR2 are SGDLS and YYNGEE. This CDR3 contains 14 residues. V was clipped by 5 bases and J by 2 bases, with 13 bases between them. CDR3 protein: CASRSEGTNYGYTF. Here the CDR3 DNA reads TGTGCCAGCAGATCGGAGGGAACGAACTATGGCTACACCTTC.